This record concerns one TCR beta chain sequence. What it recognizes is unknown. Expressed TCRB transcripts were sequenced after all isolated RNA was converted to cDNA. The repertoire was sequenced with immunoSEQ multiplex PCR; TCRdb's copy has only in-frame clones and lacks some. Of 130,000 to 150,000 clones listed, about 9.4% are singletons. The entry originates in a study of beta chain features in type 1 diabetes. Study in general: The samples had 90 million to 130 million sorted cells examined in all.

CDR1 MNHNS and CDR2 SASEGT come from the germline V gene. The CDR3 spans 13 residues. V dropped 7 bases and J dropped 5; count of bases not matched to a gene: 5. Whole-study findings and limits: The naive, central memory and Treg TCRB repertoires of patients appeared to be more similar to one another than those of healthy donors. All four CD4+ subsets of Type 1 diabetes patients contained TCRB CDR3s that were moderately but significantly shorter.

The sequence was collected from a man younger than 35 in good health. Source material: naive CD4+ T cells from blood. The chain joins TRBV6-1 to TRBJ1-2; 9 bases line up with TRBD1. In DNA, the CDR3 is TGTGCCAGCATCGAGGGACAGGGTTATGGCTACACCTTC. Protein product: CASIEGQGYGYTF.